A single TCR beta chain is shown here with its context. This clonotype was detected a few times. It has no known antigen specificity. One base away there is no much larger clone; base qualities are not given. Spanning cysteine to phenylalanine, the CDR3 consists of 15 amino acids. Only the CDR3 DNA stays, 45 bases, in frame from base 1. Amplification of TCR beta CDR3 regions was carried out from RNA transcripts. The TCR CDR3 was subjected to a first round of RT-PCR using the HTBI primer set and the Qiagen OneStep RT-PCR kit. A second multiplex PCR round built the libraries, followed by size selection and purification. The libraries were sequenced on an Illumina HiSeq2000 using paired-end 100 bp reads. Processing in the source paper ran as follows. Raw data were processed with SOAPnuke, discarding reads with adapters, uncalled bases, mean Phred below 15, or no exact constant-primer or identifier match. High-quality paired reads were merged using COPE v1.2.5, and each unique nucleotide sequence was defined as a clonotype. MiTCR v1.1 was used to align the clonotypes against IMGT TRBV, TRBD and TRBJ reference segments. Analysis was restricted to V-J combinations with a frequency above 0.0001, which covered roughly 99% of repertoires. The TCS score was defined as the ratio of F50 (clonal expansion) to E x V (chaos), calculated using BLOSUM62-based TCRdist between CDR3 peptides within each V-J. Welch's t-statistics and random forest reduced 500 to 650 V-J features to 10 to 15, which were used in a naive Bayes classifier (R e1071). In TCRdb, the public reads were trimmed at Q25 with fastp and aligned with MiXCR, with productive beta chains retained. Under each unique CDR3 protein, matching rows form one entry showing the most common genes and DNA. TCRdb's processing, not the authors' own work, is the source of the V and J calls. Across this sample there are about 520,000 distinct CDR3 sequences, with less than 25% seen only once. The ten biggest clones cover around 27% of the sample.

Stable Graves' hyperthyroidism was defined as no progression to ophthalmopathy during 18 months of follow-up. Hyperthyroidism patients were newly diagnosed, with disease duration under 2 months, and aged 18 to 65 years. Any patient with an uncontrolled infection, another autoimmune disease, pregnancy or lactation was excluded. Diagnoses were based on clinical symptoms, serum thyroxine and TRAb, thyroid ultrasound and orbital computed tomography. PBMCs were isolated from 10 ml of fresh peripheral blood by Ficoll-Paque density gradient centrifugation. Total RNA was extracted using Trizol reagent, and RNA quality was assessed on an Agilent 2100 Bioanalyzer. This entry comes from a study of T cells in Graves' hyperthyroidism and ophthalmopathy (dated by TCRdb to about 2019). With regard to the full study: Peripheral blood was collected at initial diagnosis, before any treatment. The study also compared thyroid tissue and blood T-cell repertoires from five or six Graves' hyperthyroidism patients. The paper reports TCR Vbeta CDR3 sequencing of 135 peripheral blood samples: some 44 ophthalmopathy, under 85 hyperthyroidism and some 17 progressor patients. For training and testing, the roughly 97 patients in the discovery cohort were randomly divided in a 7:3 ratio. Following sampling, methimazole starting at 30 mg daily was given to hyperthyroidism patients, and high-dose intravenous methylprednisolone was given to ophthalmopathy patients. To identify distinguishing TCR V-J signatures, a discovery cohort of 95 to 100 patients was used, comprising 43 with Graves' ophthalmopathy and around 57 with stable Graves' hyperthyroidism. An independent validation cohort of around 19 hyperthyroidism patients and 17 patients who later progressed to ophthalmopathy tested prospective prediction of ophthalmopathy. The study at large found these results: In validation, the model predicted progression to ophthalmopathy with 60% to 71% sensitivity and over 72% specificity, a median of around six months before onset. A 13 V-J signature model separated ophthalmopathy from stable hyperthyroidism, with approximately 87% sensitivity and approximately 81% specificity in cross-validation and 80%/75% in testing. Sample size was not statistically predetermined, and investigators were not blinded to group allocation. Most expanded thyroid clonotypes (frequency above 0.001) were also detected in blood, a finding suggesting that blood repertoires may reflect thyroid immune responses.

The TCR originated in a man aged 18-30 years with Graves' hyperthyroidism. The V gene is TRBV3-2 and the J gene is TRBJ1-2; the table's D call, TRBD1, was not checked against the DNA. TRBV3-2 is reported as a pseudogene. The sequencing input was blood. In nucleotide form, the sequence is TGTGCCAGCAGCCGGGCTATGGACAGGGCCTATGGCTACACCTTC. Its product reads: CASSRAMDRAYGYTF.